These 29 T cell receptor beta chains share one sample of origin, sequenced in a study of blood T cell repertoires in COVID-19. Clones were sequenced by immunoSEQ multiplex PCR, and TCRdb holds only the in-frame ones, with some missing. The sample lists 180,000 or so clones, about 90% occurring once. Specimen: peripheral blood. The receptors here all came from a woman aged 55-75 years with COVID-19, enrolled during active disease.

The chain uses TRBV30 and TRBJ2-3, with 13 positions matching TRBD2. V shed 6 bases and J 5 bases; nucleotides not matched to a gene: 11. CDR1 and CDR2 (germline): GTSNPN, SVGIG (reference sequence). The CDR3 is 16 amino acids. The chain's CDR3 is CACRKTSGRIGDTQYF. The CDR3, as DNA: TGTGCCTGCAGAAAGACTAGCGGGAGGATAGGAGATACGCAGTATTTT.

This clone appeared once. At the DNA level, this CDR3 is encoded by other sequences in the same sample as well. The rearrangement joins TRBV4-3 to TRBJ1-2, with 9 bases that match TRBD1. In germline, CDR1 is LGHNA, CDR2 YSLEER. The ends lost 3 bases at V and 4 bases at J; junction bases unmatched: 0. The CDR3 contains 13 residues. The CDR3 loop reads CASSQDRGYGYTF. The CDR3 nucleotides are TGCGCCAGCAGCCAGGACAGGGGCTATGGCTACACCTTC.

V and J are TRBV28 and TRBJ1-4; TRBD1 is a possible D gene (6 bases). The V end was cut by 1 base, the J end by 4 bases, with 10 bases between. This CDR3 is 15 amino acids long. CDR1 is MDHEN, CDR2 SYDVKM, per germline. The CDR3 region is CASSLSDRYNEKLFF. The CDR3 DNA follows: TGTGCCAGCAGTTTATCGGACAGATATAATGAAAAACTGTTTTTT.

The V call is TRBV6-5, the J call TRBJ2-1; TRBD2 matches at 11 bases. The CDR3 sequence is 15 residues long. Germline assignment: CDR1 MNHEY and CDR2 SVGAGI. Trimming at V came to 2 bases and at J to 9 bases, leaving 6 bases not matched to a gene. The CDR3 is CASSYPLAGVSEQFF. In DNA form, the CDR3 reads TGTGCCAGCAGTTACCCACTAGCGGGAGTATCTGAGCAGTTCTTC.

This sequence joins TRBV9 and TRBJ1-2; D is possibly TRBD1 (6 bases). Germline CDR1 and CDR2: SGDLS and YYNGEE. V lost 0 bases and J lost 5, with 8 bases in between. CDR3 length: 13 residues. The CDR3 coding sequence is TGTGCCAGCAGCGTAGACAGGGATTATGGCTACACCTTC. The encoded protein is CASSVDRDYGYTF.

This chain connects TRBV6-2 or TRBV6-3 to TRBJ2-3, with D possibly being TRBD2 (5 bases). V lost 2 bases to trimming and J lost 4 bases, with 13 bases between them. The V gene's germline CDR1 is MNHEY and CDR2 SVGEGT. CDR3 length equals 15 residues. The CDR3 loop is CASSYPPAGADTQYF. DNA of the CDR3: TGTGCCAGCAGTTACCCGCCGGCGGGTGCAGATACGCAGTATTTT.

The count of this clone is one. The rearrangement links TRBV28 to TRBJ2-1; 16 positions match TRBD2. V shed 0 bases, J shed 8 bases, and the junction held 4 bases outside the gene matches. Germline CDR1 and CDR2: MDHEN and SYDVKM. CDR3 length: 17 residues. For the CDR3, the DNA is TGTGCCAGCAGTTTATGGGGGACTAGCGGGAGGGCCCATGAGCAGTTCTTC. It encodes CASSLWGTSGRAHEQFF.

The CDR3: CASSFGGDGYTF. DNA for the CDR3: TGTGCCAGCAGCTTCGGAGGAGATGGCTACACCTTC. The chain uses TRBV7-9 and TRBJ1-2; D is unresolved. The germline CDR1 and CDR2 sequences are SEHNR and FQNEAQ (reference sequence). Trimming cost V 3 bases and J 6 bases, with 8 bases left between them. This CDR3 comprises 12 residues.

J is TRBJ1-3 and V is TRBV3-1 (or the pseudogene TRBV3-2), with 7 bases aligning to TRBD1. Losses at the gene ends were 2 bases for V and 6 bases for J; bases not matched to a gene: 16. Germline assignment: CDR1 LGHDT and CDR2 YNNKEL (reference sequence). CDR3 length: 18 residues. Here the CDR3 reads CASSQPRVEGTVSNTIYF. In nucleotides, the CDR3 is TGTGCCAGCAGCCAACCCAGGGTCGAGGGGACAGTATCAAACACCATATATTTT.

The gene calls are TRBV27 and TRBJ2-7, with D unclear. The CDR3 sequence is 13 residues long. V was trimmed by 3 bases and J by 1 base, leaving 7 bases between them. Germline CDR1 reads MNHEY; CDR2 reads SMNVEV (reference sequence). The CDR3 bases are TGTGCCAGCAGTTTTACCGGGTCCTACGAGCAGTACTTC. Encoded protein: CASSFTGSYEQYF.

The chain has TRBV29-1 and TRBJ2-2; no definite D call. The germline gives CDR1 SQVTM, CDR2 ANQGSEA. V shed 4 bases and J shed 4 bases, with 16 bases lying between them. The CDR3 covers 15 residues. The CDR3 DNA reads TGCAGCGTTGCAAGCATTTCTAGTGTCACCGGGGAGCTGTTTTTT. Encoded protein: CSVASISSVTGELFF.

The chain recombines TRBV7-6 with TRBJ2-3; 8 bases fit TRBD2. This CDR3 is built from 16 residues. The trim removed 3 bases at V and 1 base at J, leaving 6 bases unmatched. Germline lookup yields CDR1 SGHVS and CDR2 FNYEAQ. CDR3 bases: TGTGCCAGCAGCTTCCAGAGCGGGGGTGGCACAGATACGCAGTATTTT. Translated, it gives CASSFQSGGGTDTQYF.

V and J are TRBV28 and TRBJ1-5, with 9 bases identical to TRBD1. The V gene's germline CDR1 is MDHEN and CDR2 SYDVKM. CDR3 length: 18 amino acids. V was clipped by 6 bases and J by 1 base; unmatched bases: 13. The CDR3 here is CASRLRRTGDFSNQPQHF. In DNA form, the CDR3 reads TGTGCCAGCAGACTAAGGCGGACAGGGGATTTCAGCAATCAGCCCCAGCATTTT.

The count of this clone is one. The chain links TRBV7-2 to TRBJ1-2, with 8 bases fitting TRBD1. The CDR3 contains 14 residues. V shed 1 base and J 8 bases; nucleotides not matched to a gene: 6. Per the germline V gene, CDR1 is SGHTA and CDR2 is FQGNSA. The CDR3 DNA sequence: TGTGCCAGCAGCTTAGGAGGACAGGGTTGGGGCTACACCTTC. Its protein product is CASSLGGQGWGYTF. Combining the CDR3 with reference TRBV7-2 and TRBJ1-2 gives the whole variable domain GAGVSQSPSNKVTEKGKDVELRCDPISGHTALYWYRQSLGQGLEFLIYFQGNSAPDKSGLPSDRFSAERTGGSVSTLTIQRTQQEDSAVYLCASSLGGQGWGYTFGSGTRLTVV.

This chain links TRBV9 with TRBJ1-4, with 8 bases aligning to TRBD1. This CDR3 has 16 residues. Germline lookup yields CDR1 SGDLS and CDR2 YYNGEE. J lost 7 bases, V lost 3 bases, and 11 bases had no gene match. Here the CDR3 reads CASSEASGGLTEKLFF. In nucleotides, the CDR3 is TGTGCCAGCAGCGAAGCTTCAGGGGGCTTAACTGAAAAACTGTTTTTT.

This chain links TRBV5-5 with TRBJ2-5; tentative D call: TRBD1 (5 bases). CDR3 length equals 17 residues. Deletions cut 2 bases from V and 7 bases from J, with 24 bases between. Germline V gene lookup returns CDR1 SGHKS and CDR2 YYEKEE (reference sequence). Here the CDR3 reads CASSFWSQQAGQRTQYF. Written as DNA, the CDR3 is TGTGCCAGCAGCTTTTGGAGTCAACAGGCCGGGCAAAGGACCCAGTACTTC. The full variable domain, its missing parts supplied by reference TRBV5-5 and TRBJ2-5, is DAGVTQSPTHLIKTRGQQVTLRCSPISGHKSVSWYQQVLGQGPQFIFQYYEKEERGRGNFPDRFSARQFPNYSSELNVNALLLGDSALYLCASSFWSQQAGQRTQYFGPGTRLLVL.

The genes are TRBV19 and TRBJ2-1, with D possibly matching TRBD2 (6 bases). V lost 7 bases and J lost 2, with 21 bases in between. Germline V CDR1 and CDR2: LNHDA, SQIVND (reference sequence). This CDR3 comprises 17 residues. The CDR3 bases are TGTGCCAGTACCACTCCTGGTCCGGGAGTAGCCTACAATGAGCAGTTCTTC. It yields the protein CASTTPGPGVAYNEQFF. The full variable domain, with the rest looked up from reference TRBV19 and TRBJ2-1, is DGGITQSPKYLFRKEGQNVTLSCEQNLNHDAMYWYRQDPGQGLRLIYYSQIVNDFQKGDIAEGYSVSREKKESFPLTVTSAQKNPTAFYLCASTTPGPGVAYNEQFFGPGTRLTVL.

The chain employs TRBV9 and TRBJ2-3; tentative D call: TRBD1 (6 bases). Trimming pared 0 bases from V and 3 bases from J, leaving 11 bases between. The germline CDR1 and CDR2 sequences are SGDLS and YYNGEE. This CDR3 has 15 amino acids. The DNA for the CDR3 is TGTGCCAGCAGCGTAGCGCAGGGGTGGACAGATACGCAGTATTTT. Translated: CASSVAQGWTDTQYF.

The chain combines TRBV29-1 with TRBJ1-5; TRBD1 matches at 9 bases. The V and J ends lost 7 bases and 1 base, in that order; junction bases with no gene match: 2. The CDR3 is 13 residues long. Germline CDR1 and CDR2: SQVTM and ANQGSEA. The CDR3, as DNA: TGCAGCGCTGGACAGGGGAGCAATCAGCCCCAGCATTTT. Residues: CSAGQGSNQPQHF.

The chain recombines TRBV19 with TRBJ2-7; D is perhaps TRBD1 (6 bases). The V gene's germline CDR1 is LNHDA and CDR2 SQIVND (reference sequence). The CDR3 totals 16 residues. Deletions cut 5 bases from V and 1 base from J, with 18 bases between. CDR3 nucleotides: TGTGCCAGTAGTCTTAACCAGGGGTTCGTGTCCTACGAGCAGTACTTC. Translated, it gives CASSLNQGFVSYEQYF.

This clone was seen only once. The chain is built from TRBV9 and TRBJ2-2; no definite D call. The CDR3 is 13 residues long. Germline CDR1 SGDLS, CDR2 YYNGEE. V was clipped by 0 bases and J by 5 bases, with 5 bases between them. For the CDR3, the DNA is TGTGCCAGCAGCGTAGCTACGACCGGGGAGCTGTTTTTT. This translates into CASSVATTGELFF.

Here the CDR3 reads CASSSDTNTEAFF. Here the CDR3 DNA reads TGTGCCAGCTCCTCAGACACCAACACTGAAGCTTTCTTT. This rearrangement joins TRBV18 to TRBJ1-1, with no clear D. The CDR3 consists of 13 residues. Germline V lookup: CDR1 KGHSH, CDR2 LQKENI. Trimming cost V 6 bases and J 2 bases, with 10 bases left between them.

The V call is TRBV6-2 or TRBV6-3, the J call TRBJ2-7; TRBD1 aligns across 8 bases. Germline CDR1 reads MNHEY; CDR2 reads SVGEGT. Germline trimming cut 0 bases from V and 2 bases from J; bases unmatched to any gene: 9. The length of the CDR3 is 17 residues. CDR3 nucleotides: TGTGCCAGCAGTTACTCCCCGACAGGGGAATCGACCTACGAGCAGTACTTC. Translated: CASSYSPTGESTYEQYF.

The rearrangement links TRBV9 to TRBJ1-6; D uncertain. The CDR3 is 14 residues long. Per the germline V gene, CDR1 is SGDLS and CDR2 is YYNGEE. Trimming left V 4 bases short and J 4 bases short, with 9 bases between. In nucleotides, the CDR3 is TGTGCCAGCAGCCCCCGCGGTTATAATTCACCCCTCCACTTT. It encodes CASSPRGYNSPLHF.

The sample holds a few counts of this clone. J is TRBJ1-2 and V is TRBV5-1, with D perhaps matching TRBD1 (5 bases). The CDR3 totals 14 residues. The germline V gene encodes CDR1 SGHRS and CDR2 YFSETQ. V lost 0 bases and J lost 8, with 14 bases in between. The CDR3 sequence is CASSLAGGREGYTF. The CDR3 DNA reads as TGCGCCAGCAGCTTGGCCGGCGGCAGGGAAGGCTACACCTTC.

The chain employs TRBV19 and TRBJ1-2, with D tentatively TRBD1 (6 bases). The CDR3 runs to 16 residues. The germline V gene encodes CDR1 LNHDA and CDR2 SQIVND (reference sequence). Trimming left V 0 bases short and J 3 bases short, with 14 bases between. The CDR3 sequence: CASSIDLNRVHYGYTF. The CDR3 nucleotides are TGTGCCAGTAGTATAGACCTTAACAGGGTTCACTATGGCTACACCTTC. The full variable domain, its missing parts supplied by reference TRBV19 and TRBJ1-2, is DGGITQSPKYLFRKEGQNVTLSCEQNLNHDAMYWYRQDPGQGLRLIYYSQIVNDFQKGDIAEGYSVSREKKESFPLTVTSAQKNPTAFYLCASSIDLNRVHYGYTFGSGTRLTVV.

V usage is TRBV6-5 and J usage is TRBJ1-1, with D possibly being TRBD1 (5 bases). The CDR3 totals 15 residues. V shed 7 bases and J shed 0 bases, with 15 bases lying between them. Per germline, CDR1 MNHEY and CDR2 SVGAGI. The CDR3 here is CASTRGGRVNTEAFF. The CDR3 DNA sequence: TGTGCCAGCACCCGGGGGGGACGGGTGAACACTGAAGCTTTCTTT.

The rearrangement uses TRBV9 and TRBJ1-1; the D gene is possibly TRBD1 (6 bases). The CDR3 contains 12 residues. Germline V gene lookup returns CDR1 SGDLS and CDR2 YYNGEE. Trimming cost V 4 bases and J 7 bases, with 11 bases left between them. CDR3 DNA sequence: TGTGCCAGCAGCATTGAACAGGGTGAAGCTTTCTTT. Protein product: CASSIEQGEAFF.

This rearrangement joins TRBV14 to TRBJ2-4; TRBD1 matches 8 bases. V gave up 5 bases and J gave up 8 bases; unmatched junction bases: 14. This CDR3 comprises 16 residues. CDR1 and CDR2 from the germline V gene are SGHDN and FVKESK. The CDR3 loop is CASSLSGTGFVHIQYF. DNA of the CDR3: TGTGCCAGCAGCTTATCCGGGACAGGTTTTGTGCACATTCAGTACTTC.